This T cell receptor beta chain stems from a study of post-analysis software for immune sequencing data. The wider study: Secondary progressive, relapsing-remitting and progressive-relapsing multiple sclerosis were among the included disease courses. Points from the study as a whole: There was significantly lower normalized Chao1 diversity in multiple sclerosis patients than in controls. Higher frequency in patients than in controls was seen for roughly 5 TRBV segments, with TRBV5-6, TRBV5-1 and TRBV20-1 among them.

Germline V lookup: CDR1 DFQATT, CDR2 SNEGSKA (reference sequence). Deletions cut 0 bases from V and 7 bases from J, with 19 bases between. The CDR3 has 15 residues. This clonotype was seen only a few times. What it binds is unknown. The library was made from cDNA and included unique molecular identifiers. MiXCR, applied by TCRdb to the PCR reads, yields one record per CDR3 protein. Among about 190,000 distinct CDR3 sequences listed, around 30% were seen once. The sequenced sample consisted of blood. The gene calls are TRBV20-1 and TRBJ2-7; maybe TRBD2 (5 bases). The sequence was collected from a girl between 2 and 17 years old with multiple sclerosis. This CDR3 is CSARDRPSRYNEQYF. The CDR3 DNA sequence: TGCAGTGCTAGAGATCGCCCTAGCAGATACAATGAGCAGTACTTC.